These T cell receptor beta chains were read from a single sample in a study of graft-versus-host responses after intestinal transplantation. The table came from immunoSEQ multiplex PCR; TCRdb's copy has only in-frame clones and leaves some out. The profile shows 65,000 to 85,000 clones, around 86% of them singletons. Which antigens these TCRs recognize remains unknown. The specimen comprised unstimulated CD8+ T cells sorted from spleen or lymph node cells, sampled before transplant. These receptors were taken from a human donor who was the organ donor for an intestinal transplant. The CDR3 runs from the conserved cysteine through the conserved F or W. D genes are given only for firm matches. Expanded clones get a size class; other rows say once, few or many, or leave the size out.

clone size,J gene,D gene,V gene,CDR3 protein,CDR3 DNA
-,TRBJ1-2,-,TRBV7-9,CASSLAYSYGYTF,TGTGCCAGCAGCTTAGCCTACAGCTATGGCTACACCTTC
-,TRBJ1-1,TRBD1,TRBV2,CASTWTGGEYTEAFF,TGTGCCAGCACCTGGACAGGGGGGGAGTACACTGAAGCTTTCTTT
-,TRBJ1-5,-,TRBV30,CAWGVRVNQPQHF,TGTGCCTGGGGCGTCAGAGTAAATCAGCCCCAGCATTTT
-,TRBJ1-2,-,TRBV18,CASSPLRGYGYTF,TGTGCCAGCTCACCACTCCGGGGCTATGGCTACACCTTC
-,TRBJ1-1,-,TRBV27,CASSLTGTEAFF,TGTGCCAGCAGTTTAACGGGGACTGAAGCTTTCTTT
once,TRBJ2-7,TRBD1,TRBV9,CASSAGQASSYEQYF,TGTGCCAGCAGCGCAGGACAGGCGAGCTCCTACGAGCAGTACTTC
-,TRBJ2-5,-,TRBV6-1,CASSEKGGGSDEGETQYF,TGTGCCAGCAGTGAAAAAGGGGGGGGCTCCGATGAGGGGGAGACCCAGTACTTC
-,TRBJ2-3,-,TRBV28,CASKTMVSDTQYF,TGTGCCAGCAAGACCATGGTATCAGATACGCAGTATTTT
-,TRBJ2-1,TRBD2,TRBV4-1,CASSQFSGGNNEQFF,TGCGCCAGCAGCCAGTTTAGCGGGGGCAACAATGAGCAGTTCTTC
-,TRBJ2-3,-,TRBV6-4,CASSKDSTDTQYF,TGTGCCAGCAGCAAGGACAGCACAGATACGCAGTATTTT
-,TRBJ1-2,TRBD1,TRBV9,CASFGTGRNYGYTF,TGTGCCAGCTTCGGGACAGGACGTAACTATGGCTACACCTTC
-,TRBJ2-5,TRBD1,TRBV7-9,CASSLQGEYQETQYF,TGTGCCAGCAGCTTACAGGGGGAGTACCAAGAGACCCAGTACTTC
-,TRBJ1-5,TRBD1,TRBV27,CASSLSGGSNQPQHF,TGTGCCAGCAGTTTGTCAGGGGGTAGCAATCAGCCCCAGCATTTT
-,TRBJ1-1,-,TRBV19,CASREGTEAFF,TGTGCCAGTAGGGAGGGCACTGAAGCTTTCTTT
-,TRBJ2-3,TRBD2,TRBV2,CASSRTSGGITDTQYF,TGTGCCAGCAGTAGGACTAGCGGGGGCATCACAGATACGCAGTATTTT
-,TRBJ1-2,TRBD1,TRBV27,CASRTGVVGYTF,TGTGCCAGCCGGACAGGGGTGGTTGGCTACACCTTC
-,TRBJ1-2,-,TRBV29-1,CSAYRSFYGYTF,TGCAGCGCCTATCGGTCTTTCTATGGCTACACCTTC
-,TRBJ2-7,-,TRBV28,CASRSTETDEQYF,TGTGCCAGCAGATCCACTGAGACGGACGAGCAGTACTTC
few,TRBJ1-2,TRBD1,TRBV6-4,CASSSGTGAYGYTF,TGTGCCAGCAGTTCCGGGACAGGGGCCTATGGCTACACCTTC
once,TRBJ1-6,-,TRBV10-2,CASSSTHAWTYNSPLHF,TGCGCCAGCAGTAGTACCCACGCATGGACCTATAATTCACCCCTCCACTTT
-,TRBJ2-7,-,TRBV7-2,CASSLRGIEQPLGYEQYF,TGTGCCAGCAGCTTAAGGGGTATAGAGCAGCCCCTTGGCTACGAGCAGTACTTC
-,TRBJ2-7,TRBD1,TRBV9,CASSVGTVYEQYF,TGTGCCAGCAGCGTGGGGACAGTCTACGAGCAGTACTTC
-,TRBJ2-6,-,TRBV6-4,CASSPSSGANVLTF,TGTGCCAGCAGTCCCAGCTCTGGGGCCAACGTCCTGACTTTC
-,TRBJ2-7,TRBD1,TRBV28,CASSLWGQGARSSYEQYF,TGTGCCAGCAGCCTCTGGGGACAGGGGGCTAGGAGCTCCTACGAGCAGTACTTC
-,TRBJ1-6,-,TRBV19,CASSIGGSITLHF,TGTGCCAGTAGTATCGGAGGGTCGATCACCCTCCACTTT
-,TRBJ1-2,TRBD1,TRBV11-2,CASRQSIGQEYGYTF,TGTGCCAGCAGGCAGAGCATAGGACAGGAGTATGGCTACACCTTC
-,TRBJ1-1,TRBD1,TRBV5-4,CASSVTGDPEAFF,TGTGCCAGCAGCGTGACAGGGGATCCTGAAGCTTTCTTT